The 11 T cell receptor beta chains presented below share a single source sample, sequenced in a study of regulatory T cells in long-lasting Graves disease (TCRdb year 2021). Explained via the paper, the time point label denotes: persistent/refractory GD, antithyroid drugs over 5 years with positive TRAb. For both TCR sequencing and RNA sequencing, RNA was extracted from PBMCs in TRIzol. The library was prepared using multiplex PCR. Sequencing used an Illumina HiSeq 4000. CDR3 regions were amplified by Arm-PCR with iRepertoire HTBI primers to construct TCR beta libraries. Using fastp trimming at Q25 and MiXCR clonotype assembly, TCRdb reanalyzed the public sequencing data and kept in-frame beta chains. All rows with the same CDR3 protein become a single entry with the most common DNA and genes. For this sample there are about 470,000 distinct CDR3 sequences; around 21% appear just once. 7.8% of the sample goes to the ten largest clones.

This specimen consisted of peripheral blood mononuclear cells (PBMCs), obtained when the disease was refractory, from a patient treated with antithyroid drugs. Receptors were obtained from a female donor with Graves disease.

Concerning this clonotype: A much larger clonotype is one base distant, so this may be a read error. CDR3 DNA sequence: TGTGCCAGCAGCCCGCGGGTCCGGGACGCCGGGGAGCTGTTTTTT. It codes for CASSPRVRDAGELFF. The V and J genes are TRBV5-6 and TRBJ2-2, with D possibly called TRBD1 or TRBD2 (5 bases each). V was cut by 4 bases and J by 6 bases, with 16 bases left in between. Germline-derived CDR1 and CDR2 are SGHDT and YYEEEE. The CDR3 contains 15 residues.

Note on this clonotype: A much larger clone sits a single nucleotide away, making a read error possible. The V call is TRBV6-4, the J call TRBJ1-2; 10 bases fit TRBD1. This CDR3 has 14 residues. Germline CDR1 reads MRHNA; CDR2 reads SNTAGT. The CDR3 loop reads CASSPGQGGYGHTF. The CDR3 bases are TGTGCCAGCAGCCCCGGACAGGGGGGCTATGGCCACACCTTC.

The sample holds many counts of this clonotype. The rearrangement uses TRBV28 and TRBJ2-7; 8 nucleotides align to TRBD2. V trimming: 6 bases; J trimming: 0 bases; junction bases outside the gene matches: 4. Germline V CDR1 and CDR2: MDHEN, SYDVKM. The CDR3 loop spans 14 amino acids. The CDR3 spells CASSRLATSYEQYF. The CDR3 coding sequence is TGTGCCAGCAGCAGACTAGCGACCTCCTACGAGCAGTACTTC.

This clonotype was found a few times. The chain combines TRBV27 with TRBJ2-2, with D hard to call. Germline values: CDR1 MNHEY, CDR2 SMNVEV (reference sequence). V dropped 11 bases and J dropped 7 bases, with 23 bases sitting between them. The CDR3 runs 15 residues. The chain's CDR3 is CASTAGPTPIGELFF. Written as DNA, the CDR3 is TGTGCCTCCACAGCCGGGCCTACCCCCATCGGGGAGCTGTTTTTT.

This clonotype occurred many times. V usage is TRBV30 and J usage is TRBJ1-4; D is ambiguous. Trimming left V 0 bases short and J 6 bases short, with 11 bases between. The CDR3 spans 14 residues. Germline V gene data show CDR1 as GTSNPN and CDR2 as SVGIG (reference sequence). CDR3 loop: CAWSVRTRDEKLFF. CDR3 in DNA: TGTGCCTGGAGTGTACGGACCCGGGATGAAAAACTGTTTTTT.

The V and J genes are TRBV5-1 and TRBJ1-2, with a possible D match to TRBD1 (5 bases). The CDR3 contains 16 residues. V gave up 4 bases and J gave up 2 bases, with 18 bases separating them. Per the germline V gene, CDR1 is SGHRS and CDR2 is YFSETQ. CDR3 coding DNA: TGCGCCAGCAGCGCCGGCTCCGGGACGTCCAACTATGGCTACACCTTC. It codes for CASSAGSGTSNYGYTF.

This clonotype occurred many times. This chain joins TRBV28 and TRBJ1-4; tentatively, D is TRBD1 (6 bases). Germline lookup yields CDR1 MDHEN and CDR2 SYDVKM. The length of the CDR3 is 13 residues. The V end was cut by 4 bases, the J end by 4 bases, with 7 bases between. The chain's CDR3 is CASSSGVNEKLFF. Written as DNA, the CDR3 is TGTGCCAGCAGTTCAGGGGTTAATGAAAAACTGTTTTTT.

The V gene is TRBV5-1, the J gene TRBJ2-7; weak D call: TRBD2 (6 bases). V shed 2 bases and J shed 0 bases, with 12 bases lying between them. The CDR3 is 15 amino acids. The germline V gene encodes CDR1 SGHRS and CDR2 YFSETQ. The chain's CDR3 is CASSFSGLSSYEQYF. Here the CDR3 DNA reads TGCGCCAGCAGCTTTAGCGGATTAAGCTCCTACGAGCAGTACTTC.

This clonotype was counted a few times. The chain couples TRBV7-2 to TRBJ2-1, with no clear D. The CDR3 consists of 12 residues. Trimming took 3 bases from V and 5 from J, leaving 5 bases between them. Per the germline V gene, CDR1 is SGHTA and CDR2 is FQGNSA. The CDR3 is CASSFQNNEQFF. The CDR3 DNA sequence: TGTGCCAGCAGCTTTCAGAACAATGAGCAGTTCTTC.

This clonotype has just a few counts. Written as DNA, the CDR3 is TGCAGTGCTAGTGGGCCTAACACTGAAGCTTTCTTT. Translation: CSASGPNTEAFF. This sequence joins TRBV20-1 and TRBJ1-1; D is unresolved. CDR3 size: 12 residues. CDR1 and CDR2 (germline): DFQATT, SNEGSKA (reference sequence). Trimming shortened V by 3 bases and J by 2 bases, and 7 bases separated the two germline ends.

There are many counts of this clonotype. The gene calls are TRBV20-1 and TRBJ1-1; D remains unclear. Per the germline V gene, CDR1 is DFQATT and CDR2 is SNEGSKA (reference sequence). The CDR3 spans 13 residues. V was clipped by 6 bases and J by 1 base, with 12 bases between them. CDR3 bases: TGCAGTGCGAGGGTACCCCAGAACACTGAAGCTTTCTTT. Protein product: CSARVPQNTEAFF.